This entry describes one T cell receptor beta chain. RNA was isolated and reverse transcribed to cDNA, the sequencing template. The repertoire was sequenced with immunoSEQ multiplex PCR; TCRdb's copy has only in-frame clones and lacks some. The table has 140,000 to 150,000 clones, about 60% seen once. Germline values: CDR1 SGHAT, CDR2 FQNNGV. There are 13 residues in the CDR3. Trimming removed 0 bases at V and 11 bases at J, with 11 bases between. The sample originates from a study of CD8+ T cells in alopecia areata. At the level of the study: Tofacitinib continued for 6 to 18 months and was then withheld for 6 months.

Sequencing was performed on CD4+ T cells sorted from blood, taken at week 0. V and J are TRBV11-2 and TRBJ2-1; no firm D call. This receptor was taken from a human donor with alopecia areata. The CDR3 here is CASSLDDWAKQFF. CDR3 bases: TGTGCCAGCAGCTTAGACGACTGGGCCAAGCAGTTCTTC.